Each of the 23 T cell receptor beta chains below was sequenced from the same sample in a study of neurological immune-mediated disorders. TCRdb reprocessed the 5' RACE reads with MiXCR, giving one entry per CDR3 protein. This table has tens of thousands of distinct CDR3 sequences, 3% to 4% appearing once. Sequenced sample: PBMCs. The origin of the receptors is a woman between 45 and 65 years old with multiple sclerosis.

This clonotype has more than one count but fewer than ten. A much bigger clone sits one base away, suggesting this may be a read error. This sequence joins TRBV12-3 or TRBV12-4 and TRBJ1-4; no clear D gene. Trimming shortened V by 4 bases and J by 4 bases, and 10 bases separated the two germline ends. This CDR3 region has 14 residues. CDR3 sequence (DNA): TGTGCCAGCAGTTCGAGCAATAATAATGAAAAACTGTTTTTT. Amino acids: CASSSSNNNEKLFF.

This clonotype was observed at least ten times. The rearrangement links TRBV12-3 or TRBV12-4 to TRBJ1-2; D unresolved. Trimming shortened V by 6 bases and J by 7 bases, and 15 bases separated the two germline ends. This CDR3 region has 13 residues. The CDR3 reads CASSFVGVGGYTF. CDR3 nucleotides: TGTGCCAGCAGCTTCGTCGGTGTTGGTGGCTACACCTTC.

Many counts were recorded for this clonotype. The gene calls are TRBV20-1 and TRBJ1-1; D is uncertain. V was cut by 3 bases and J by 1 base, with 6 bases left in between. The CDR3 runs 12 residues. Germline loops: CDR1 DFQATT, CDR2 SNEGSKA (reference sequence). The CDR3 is CSARPTNTEAFF. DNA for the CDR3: TGCAGTGCTAGGCCCACGAACACTGAAGCTTTCTTT.

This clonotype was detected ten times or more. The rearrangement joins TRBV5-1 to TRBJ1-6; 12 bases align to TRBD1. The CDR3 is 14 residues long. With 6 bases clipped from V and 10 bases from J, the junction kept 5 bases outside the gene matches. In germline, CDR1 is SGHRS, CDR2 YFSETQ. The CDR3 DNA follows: TGCGCCAGCACCGCCGGGACAGGGGGCTCACCCCTCCACTTT. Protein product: CASTAGTGGSPLHF.

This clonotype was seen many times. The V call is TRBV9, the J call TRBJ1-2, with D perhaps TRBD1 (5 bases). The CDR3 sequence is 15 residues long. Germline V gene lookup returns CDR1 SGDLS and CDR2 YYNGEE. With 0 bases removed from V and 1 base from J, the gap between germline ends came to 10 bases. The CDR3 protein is CASSVDPGSNYGYTF. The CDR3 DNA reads TGTGCCAGCAGCGTAGACCCAGGGAGTAACTATGGCTACACCTTC.

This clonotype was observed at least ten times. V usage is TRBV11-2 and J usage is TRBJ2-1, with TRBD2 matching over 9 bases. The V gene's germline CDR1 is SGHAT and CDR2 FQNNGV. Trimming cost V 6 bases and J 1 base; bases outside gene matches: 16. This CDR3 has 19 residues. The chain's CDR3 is CASRSVRSSGGRSYNEQFF. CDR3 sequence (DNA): TGTGCCAGCAGATCTGTCCGGTCGAGCGGGGGGCGGTCCTACAATGAGCAGTTCTTC.

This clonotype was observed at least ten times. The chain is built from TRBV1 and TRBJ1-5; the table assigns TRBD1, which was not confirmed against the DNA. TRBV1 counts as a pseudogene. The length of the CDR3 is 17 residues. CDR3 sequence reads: CTSSQGPSDLINQPQHF. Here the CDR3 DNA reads TGCACCAGCAGCCAAGGCCCCTCGGATTTGATCAATCAGCCCCAGCATTTT.

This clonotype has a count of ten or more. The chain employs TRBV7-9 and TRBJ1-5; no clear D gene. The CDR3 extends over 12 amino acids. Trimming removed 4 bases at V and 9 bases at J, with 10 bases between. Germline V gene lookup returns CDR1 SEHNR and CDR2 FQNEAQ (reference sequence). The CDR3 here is CASSSPLAPQHF. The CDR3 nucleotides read TGTGCCAGCAGCTCCCCGTTGGCGCCCCAGCATTTT.

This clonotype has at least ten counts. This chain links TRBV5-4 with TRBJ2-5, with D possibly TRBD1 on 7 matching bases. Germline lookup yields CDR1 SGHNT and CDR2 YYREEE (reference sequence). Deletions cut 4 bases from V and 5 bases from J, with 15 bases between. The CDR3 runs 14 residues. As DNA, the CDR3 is TGTGCCAGCAGCGCGGGACAGTTGGTCGAGACCCAGTACTTC. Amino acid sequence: CASSAGQLVETQYF.

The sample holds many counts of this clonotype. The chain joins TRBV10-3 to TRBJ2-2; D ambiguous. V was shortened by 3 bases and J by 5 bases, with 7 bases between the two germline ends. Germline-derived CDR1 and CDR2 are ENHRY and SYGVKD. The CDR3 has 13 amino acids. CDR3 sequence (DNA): TGTGCCATCAGTGATGAGGTGACCGGGGAGCTGTTTTTT. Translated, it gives CAISDEVTGELFF.

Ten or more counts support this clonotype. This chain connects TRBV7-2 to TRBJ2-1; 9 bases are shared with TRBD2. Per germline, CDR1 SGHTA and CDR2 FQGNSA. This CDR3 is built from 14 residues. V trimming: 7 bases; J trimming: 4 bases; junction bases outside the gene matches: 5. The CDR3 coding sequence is TGTGCCAGCAAAATAACTAGCGGGTACAATGAGCAGTTCTTC. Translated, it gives CASKITSGYNEQFF.

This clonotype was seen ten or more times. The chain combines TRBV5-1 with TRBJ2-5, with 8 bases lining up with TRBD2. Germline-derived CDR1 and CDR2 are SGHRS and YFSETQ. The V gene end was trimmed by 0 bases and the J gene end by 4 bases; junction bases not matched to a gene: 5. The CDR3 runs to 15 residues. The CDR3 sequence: CASSLVVSGAETQYF. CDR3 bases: TGCGCCAGCAGCTTGGTGGTTAGCGGGGCAGAGACCCAGTACTTC.

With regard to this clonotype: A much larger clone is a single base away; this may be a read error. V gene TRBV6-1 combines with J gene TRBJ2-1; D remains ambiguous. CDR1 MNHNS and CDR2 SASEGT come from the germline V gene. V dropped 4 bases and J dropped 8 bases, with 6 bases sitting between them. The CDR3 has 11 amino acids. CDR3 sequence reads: CASSVAYEQFF. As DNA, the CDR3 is TGTGCCAGCAGTGTAGCCTATGAGCAGTTCTTC.

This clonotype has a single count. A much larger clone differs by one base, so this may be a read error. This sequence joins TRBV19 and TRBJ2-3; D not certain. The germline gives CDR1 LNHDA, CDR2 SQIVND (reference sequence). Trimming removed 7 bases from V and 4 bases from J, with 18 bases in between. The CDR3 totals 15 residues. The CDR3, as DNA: TGTGCCAGTACTCATAGACCAAACAGCGCAGATACGCAGTATTTT. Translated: CASTHRPNSADTQYF.

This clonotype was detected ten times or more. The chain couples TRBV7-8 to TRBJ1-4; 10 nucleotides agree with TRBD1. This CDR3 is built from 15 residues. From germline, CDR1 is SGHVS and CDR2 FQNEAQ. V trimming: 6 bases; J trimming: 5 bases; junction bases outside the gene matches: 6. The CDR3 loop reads CASSWRDRGNEKLFF. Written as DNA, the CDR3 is TGTGCCAGCAGTTGGAGGGACAGGGGAAATGAAAAACTGTTTTTT.

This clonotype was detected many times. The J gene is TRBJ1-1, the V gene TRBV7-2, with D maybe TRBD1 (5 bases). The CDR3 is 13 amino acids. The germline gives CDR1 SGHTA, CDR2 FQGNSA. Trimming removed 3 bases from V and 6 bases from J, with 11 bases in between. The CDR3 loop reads CASSFRGGAEAFF. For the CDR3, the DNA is TGTGCCAGCAGCTTTCGGGGAGGGGCTGAAGCTTTCTTT. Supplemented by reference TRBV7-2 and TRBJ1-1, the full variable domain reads GAGVSQSPSNKVTEKGKDVELRCDPISGHTALYWYRQSLGQGLEFLIYFQGNSAPDKSGLPSDRFSAERTGGSVSTLTIQRTQQEDSAVYLCASSFRGGAEAFFGQGTRLTVV.

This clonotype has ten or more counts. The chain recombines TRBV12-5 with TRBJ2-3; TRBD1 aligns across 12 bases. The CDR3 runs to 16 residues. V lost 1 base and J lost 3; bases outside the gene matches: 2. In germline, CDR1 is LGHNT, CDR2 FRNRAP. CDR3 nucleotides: TGTGCTAGTGGTTTGGGGGACAGGGGGCGTACAGATACGCAGTATTTT. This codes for CASGLGDRGRTDTQYF.

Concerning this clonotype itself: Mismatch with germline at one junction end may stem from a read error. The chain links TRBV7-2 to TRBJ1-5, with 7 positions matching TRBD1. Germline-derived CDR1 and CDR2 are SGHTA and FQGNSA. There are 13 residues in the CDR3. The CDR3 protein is CASSLYRGKTQNF. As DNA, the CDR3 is TGTGCCAGCAGCTTATACAGGGGTAAGACCCAGAATTTT.

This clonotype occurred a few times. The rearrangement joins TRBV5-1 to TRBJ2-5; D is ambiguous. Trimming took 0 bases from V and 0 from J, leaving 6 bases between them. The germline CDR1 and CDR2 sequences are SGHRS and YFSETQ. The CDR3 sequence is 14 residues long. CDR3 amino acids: CASSLAGDQETQYF. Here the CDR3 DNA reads TGCGCCAGCAGCTTGGCCGGAGACCAAGAGACCCAGTACTTC.

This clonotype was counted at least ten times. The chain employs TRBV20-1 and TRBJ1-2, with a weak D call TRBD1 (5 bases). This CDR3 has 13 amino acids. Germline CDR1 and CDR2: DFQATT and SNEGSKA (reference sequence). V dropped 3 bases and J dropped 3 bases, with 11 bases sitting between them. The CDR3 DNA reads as TGCAGTGCTAGCCAAGGGGCCGACTATGGCTACACCTTC. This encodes CSASQGADYGYTF.

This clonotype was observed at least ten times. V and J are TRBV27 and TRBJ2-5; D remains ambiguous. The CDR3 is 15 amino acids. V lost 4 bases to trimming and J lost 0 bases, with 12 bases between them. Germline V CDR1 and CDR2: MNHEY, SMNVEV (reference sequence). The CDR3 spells CASSSLSENQETQYF. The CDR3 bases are TGTGCCAGCAGTTCTCTCTCAGAAAACCAAGAGACCCAGTACTTC.

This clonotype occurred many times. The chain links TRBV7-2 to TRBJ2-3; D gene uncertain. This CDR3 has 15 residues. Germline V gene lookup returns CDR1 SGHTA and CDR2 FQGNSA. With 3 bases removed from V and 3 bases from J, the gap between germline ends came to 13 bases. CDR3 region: CASSLAATRTDTQYF. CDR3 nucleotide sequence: TGTGCCAGCAGCTTGGCAGCCACCAGGACAGATACGCAGTATTTT.

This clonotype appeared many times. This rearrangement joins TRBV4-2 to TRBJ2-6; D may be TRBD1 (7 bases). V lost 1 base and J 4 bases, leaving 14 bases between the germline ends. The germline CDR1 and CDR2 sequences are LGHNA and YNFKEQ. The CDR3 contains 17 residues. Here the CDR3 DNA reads TGTGCCAGCAGCCAAGGGTCAGGGGGGCTGGGGGCCAACGTCCTGACTTTC. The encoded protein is CASSQGSGGLGANVLTF.